This T cell receptor beta chain emerged from a study of cytomegalovirus exposure and HLA in healthy donors. Study-level points and caveats: According to reports, the classifier identified cytomegalovirus status with high specificity and sensitivity. Testing in vitro showed a few CMV-associated chains specific for CMV antigens.

Measured with immunoSEQ multiplex PCR; TCRdb has only the in-frame clones, and not every one. This sample yields some 150,000 clones, of which roughly 86% are seen a single time; less than 3% belongs to the top ten. From germline, CDR1 is MGHDK and CDR2 SYGVNS. This CDR3 contains 17 residues. The V gene end was trimmed by 2 bases and the J gene end by 4 bases; junction bases not matched to a gene: 12. Concerning this clone itself: Its antigen is currently unknown.

Specimen: PBMCs. The receptor comes from a man younger than 35 in good health and CMV-seropositive. The rearrangement uses TRBV25-1 and TRBJ2-3, with 7 nucleotides matching TRBD2. CDR3 in DNA: TGTGCCAGCAGTGAAATTTGGGACTCCCGGGGGGCAGATACGCAGTATTTT. Protein sequence: CASSEIWDSRGADTQYF.